This T cell receptor beta chain was captured in a study of somatic mutations in cytotoxic T cells in rheumatoid arthritis. The protocol was immunoSEQ multiplex PCR, while the TCRdb copy is restricted to in-frame clones and leaves out a portion. Here the sample spans almost 15,000 clones, more than 65% being singletons. The CDR3 has 14 amino acids. The V end lost 2 bases, the J end lost 3 bases, and 8 bases lay between the germline ends. Germline loops: CDR1 MNHEY, CDR2 SVGAGI. This chain joins TRBV6-5 and TRBJ1-5, with D unresolved. The sequenced material came from CD8+ T cells sorted from blood. The TCR sequence derives from an adult with rheumatoid arthritis. The CDR3 region has the DNA TGTGCCAGCAGTTACGGACGATTCAATCAGCCCCAGCATTTT. Its translation: CASSYGRFNQPQHF.